This entry lists 10 T cell receptor beta chains sequenced from one sample in a study of patients and donors after allogeneic stem cell transplantation. TCRdb passed the RT-PCR reads through MiXCR, listing each CDR3 protein once. The sample holds around 240,000 distinct CDR3 sequences; roughly 13% are singletons and the top ten take 11%. The sequenced material came from blood, either unsorted or a sorted T cell fraction (not recorded which). These receptors all stem from a human donor who was either an allogeneic HSCT recipient or a stem cell or donor lymphocyte infusion donor (not recorded which). It is not recorded whose cells these are; they may come from a transplant donor.

The chain links TRBV5-4 to TRBJ2-7; tentatively, D is TRBD1 or TRBD2 (6 bases each). Deletions cut 1 base from V and 5 bases from J, with 13 bases between. The CDR3 is made up of 14 amino acids. The germline gives CDR1 SGHNT, CDR2 YYREEE (reference sequence). CDR3 region: CASSLLGGKDEQYF. CDR3 DNA: TGTGCCAGCAGCTTGCTAGGGGGGAAGGACGAGCAGTACTTC.

This clonotype was counted between two and nine times. The genes are TRBV5-1 and TRBJ2-5, with D possibly matching TRBD1 (7 bases). The CDR3 is made up of 16 amino acids. Per germline, CDR1 SGHRS and CDR2 YFSETQ. V dropped 3 bases and J dropped 4 bases, with 19 bases sitting between them. The CDR3 loop reads CASSSDGGSGGETQYF. The CDR3 DNA sequence: TGCGCCAGCAGCTCTGACGGGGGCTCAGGGGGAGAGACCCAGTACTTC.

This clonotype occurred many times. The chain combines TRBV7-2 with TRBJ2-7; the D is unclear. The length of the CDR3 is 11 residues. From germline, CDR1 is SGHTA and CDR2 FQGNSA. Trimming left V 5 bases short and J 0 bases short, with 2 bases between. Written as DNA, the CDR3 is TGTGCCAGCAGCACCTCCTACGAGCAGTACTTC. It translates to CASSTSYEQYF.

The chain employs TRBV18 and TRBJ2-7, with D unclear. The CDR3 loop spans 16 amino acids. Germline V lookup: CDR1 KGHSH, CDR2 LQKENI. Trimming stripped 4 bases from V and 2 bases from J, with 18 bases between. The CDR3: CASSQGPRLGTYEQYF. The CDR3 DNA reads as TGTGCCAGCTCACAAGGACCGCGTTTGGGGACCTACGAGCAGTACTTC.

The chain recombines TRBV30 with TRBJ1-5, with D possibly being TRBD1 (5 bases). This CDR3 comprises 16 residues. Germline loops: CDR1 GTSNPN, CDR2 SVGIG (reference sequence). Between the trimmed V and J ends, which lost 0 bases and 4 bases, there was a span of 16 bases. The CDR3 nucleotides read TGTGCCTGGAGTGTACCGGGTGGGGCAAAGAATCAGCCCCAGCATTTT. Translation gives CAWSVPGGAKNQPQHF.

The table lists this clonotype with many counts. The rearrangement uses TRBV5-1 and TRBJ2-1, with TRBD2 identical over 7 bases. Germline V gene lookup returns CDR1 SGHRS and CDR2 YFSETQ. J gave up 0 bases and V 0 bases, and 3 bases lay outside the gene matches. This CDR3 comprises 16 residues. CDR3 loop: CASSLDGRTSYNEQFF. The CDR3 DNA reads as TGCGCCAGCAGCTTGGACGGGAGGACCTCCTACAATGAGCAGTTCTTC. Filled out from reference TRBV5-1 and TRBJ2-1, the complete variable domain reads KAGVTQTPRYLIKTRGQQVTLSCSPISGHRSVSWYQQTPGQGLQFLFEYFSETQRNKGNFPGRFSGRQFSNSRSEMNVSTLELGDSALYLCASSLDGRTSYNEQFFGPGTRLTVL.

The genes are TRBV12-3 or TRBV12-4 and TRBJ1-2; TRBD1 matches at 9 bases. The CDR3 has 13 residues. J lost 8 bases, V lost 6 bases, and 7 bases had no gene match. The CDR3 loop is CASRAYRGQGYTF. CDR3 bases: TGTGCCAGCAGAGCCTACAGGGGGCAAGGCTACACCTTC.

Here the CDR3 reads CSAPGDTSREQYF. CDR3 sequence (DNA): TGCAGTGCTCCCGGGGACACCTCTCGGGAGCAGTACTTC. The V gene is TRBV20-1, the J gene TRBJ2-7, with D possibly matching TRBD1 (6 bases). This CDR3 has 13 amino acids. The germline V and J ends were trimmed by 5 bases and 7 bases, with 18 bases remaining between them. The germline V gene encodes CDR1 DFQATT and CDR2 SNEGSKA (reference sequence).

The chain joins TRBV15 to TRBJ1-5; D call uncertain. Germline CDR1 is LNHNV and CDR2 is YYDKDF (reference sequence). V was shortened by 2 bases and J by 5 bases, with 7 bases between the two germline ends. This CDR3 is built from 13 residues. CDR3 bases: TGTGCCACCAGCAGAACCTTTCATCAGCCCCAGCATTTT. Its translation is CATSRTFHQPQHF. The full variable domain, completed using reference TRBV15 and TRBJ1-5, is DAMVIQNPRYQVTQFGKPVTLSCSQTLNHNVMYWYQQKSSQAPKLLFHYYDKDFNNEADTPDNFQSRRPNTSFCFLDIRSPGLGDTAMYLCATSRTFHQPQHFGDGTRLSIL.

The sample holds many counts of this clonotype. The V and J genes are TRBV12-3 or TRBV12-4 and TRBJ1-3, with 9 bases that match TRBD1. After removal of 6 bases from V and 2 bases from J, the junction contained 5 bases not matched to a gene. The CDR3 consists of 15 residues. The CDR3 loop is CASSLQGAAGNTIYF. The CDR3 nucleotides read TGTGCCAGCAGCCTACAGGGGGCCGCTGGAAACACCATATATTTT.